Listed here is a single T cell receptor (beta chain). The germline V gene has CDR1 SGHAT and CDR2 FQNNGV. V gave up 3 bases and J gave up 6 bases; unmatched junction bases: 5. CDR3 length: 15 amino acids. The data were taken from a study of blood T cell repertoires in COVID-19. Study context: The United States, Italy and Spain supplied acute and convalescent COVID-19 samples. The analysed material was cDNA or gDNA that came from T cells, B-cell-depleted T cells, or PBMCs.

Sequenced by immunoSEQ multiplex PCR; TCRdb stores in-frame clones only, minus some. The table includes 30,000 to 45,000 clones, about 88% detected once. J is TRBJ2-1 and V is TRBV11-2; 10 bases line up with TRBD2. The source is a man aged 60 to 75 with active COVID-19. Sequencing was carried out using peripheral blood. The CDR3 nucleotides read TGTGCCAGCAGCTTGGGTCTAGCGGGAGTCAATGAGCAGTTCTTC. Its translation is CASSLGLAGVNEQFF.